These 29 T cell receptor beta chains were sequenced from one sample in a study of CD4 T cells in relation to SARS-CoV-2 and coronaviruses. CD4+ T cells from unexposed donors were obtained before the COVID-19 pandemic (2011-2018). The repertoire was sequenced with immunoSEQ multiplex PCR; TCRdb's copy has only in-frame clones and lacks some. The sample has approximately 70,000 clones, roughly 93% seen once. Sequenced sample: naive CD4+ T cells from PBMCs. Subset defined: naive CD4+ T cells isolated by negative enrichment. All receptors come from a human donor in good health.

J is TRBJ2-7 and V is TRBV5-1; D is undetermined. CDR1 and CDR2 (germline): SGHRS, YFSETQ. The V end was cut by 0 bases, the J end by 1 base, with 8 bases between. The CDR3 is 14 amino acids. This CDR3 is CASSLVRESYEQYF. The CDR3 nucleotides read TGCGCCAGCAGCTTGGTCCGCGAATCCTACGAGCAGTACTTC. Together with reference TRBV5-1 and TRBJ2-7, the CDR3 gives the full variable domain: KAGVTQTPRYLIKTRGQQVTLSCSPISGHRSVSWYQQTPGQGLQFLFEYFSETQRNKGNFPGRFSGRQFSNSRSEMNVSTLELGDSALYLCASSLVRESYEQYFGPGTRLTVT.

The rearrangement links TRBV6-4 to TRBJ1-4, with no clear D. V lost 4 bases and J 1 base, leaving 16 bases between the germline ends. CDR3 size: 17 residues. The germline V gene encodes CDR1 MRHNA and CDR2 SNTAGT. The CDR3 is CASSVEETEKTNEKLFF. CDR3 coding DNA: TGTGCCAGCAGTGTCGAGGAGACCGAAAAAACTAATGAAAAACTGTTTTTT.

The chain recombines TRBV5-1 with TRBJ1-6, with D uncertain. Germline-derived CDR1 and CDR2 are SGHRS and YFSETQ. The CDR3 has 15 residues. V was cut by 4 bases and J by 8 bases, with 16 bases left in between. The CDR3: CASSNSGSPDSPLHF. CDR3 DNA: TGCGCCAGCAGCAATAGCGGCTCTCCGGATTCACCCCTCCACTTT.

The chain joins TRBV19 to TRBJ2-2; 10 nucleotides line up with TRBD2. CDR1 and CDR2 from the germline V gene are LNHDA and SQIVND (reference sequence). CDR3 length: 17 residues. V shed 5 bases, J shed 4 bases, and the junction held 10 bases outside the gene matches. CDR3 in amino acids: CASSPRLAGVPTGELFF. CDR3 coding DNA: TGTGCCAGTAGTCCTAGACTAGCGGGCGTCCCCACCGGGGAGCTGTTTTTT.

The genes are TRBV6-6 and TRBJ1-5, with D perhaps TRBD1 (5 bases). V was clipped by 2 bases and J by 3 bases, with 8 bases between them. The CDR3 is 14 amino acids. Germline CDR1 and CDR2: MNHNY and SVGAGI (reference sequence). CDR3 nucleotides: TGTGCCAGCAGTTACGGGGGGAACAATCAGCCCCAGCATTTT. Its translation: CASSYGGNNQPQHF.

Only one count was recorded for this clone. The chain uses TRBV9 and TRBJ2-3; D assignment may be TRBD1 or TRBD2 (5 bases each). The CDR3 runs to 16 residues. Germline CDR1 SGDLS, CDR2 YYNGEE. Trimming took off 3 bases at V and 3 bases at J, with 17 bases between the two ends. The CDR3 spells CASSGGVSSLTDTQYF. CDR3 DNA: TGTGCCAGCAGCGGAGGGGTTAGCAGTCTTACAGATACGCAGTATTTT.

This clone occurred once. CDR3 sequence reads: CASSSRPQGEQYF. Written as DNA, the CDR3 is TGTGCCAGCAGTTCGCGGCCACAGGGCGAGCAGTACTTC. V and J are TRBV6-2 or TRBV6-3 and TRBJ2-7, with D perhaps TRBD1 (6 bases). The V and J ends lost 4 bases and 6 bases respectively, with 13 bases between them. The CDR3 is 13 residues long. The germline CDR1 and CDR2 sequences are MNHEY and SVGEGT.

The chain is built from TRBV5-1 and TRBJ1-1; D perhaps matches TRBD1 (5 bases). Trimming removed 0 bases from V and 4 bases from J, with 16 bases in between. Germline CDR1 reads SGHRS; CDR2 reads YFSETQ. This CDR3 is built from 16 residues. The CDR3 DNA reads TGCGCCAGCAGCTTGGCCTCACGGGGCTTGGGCACTGAAGCTTTCTTT. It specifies CASSLASRGLGTEAFF.

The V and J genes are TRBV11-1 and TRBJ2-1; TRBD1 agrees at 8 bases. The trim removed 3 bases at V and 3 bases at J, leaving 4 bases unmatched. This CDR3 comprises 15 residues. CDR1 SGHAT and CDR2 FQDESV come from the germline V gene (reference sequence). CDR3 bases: TGTGCCAGCAGCTTCAGGGGGCTCATCTACAATGAGCAGTTCTTC. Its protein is CASSFRGLIYNEQFF.

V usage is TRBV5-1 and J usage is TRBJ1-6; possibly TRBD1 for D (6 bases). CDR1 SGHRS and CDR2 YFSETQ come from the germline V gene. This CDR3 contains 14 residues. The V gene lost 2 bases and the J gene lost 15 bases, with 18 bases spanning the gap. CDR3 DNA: TGCGCCAGCAGCTTATCACAGGGAAATCCTCTCCTCCACTTT. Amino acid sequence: CASSLSQGNPLLHF.

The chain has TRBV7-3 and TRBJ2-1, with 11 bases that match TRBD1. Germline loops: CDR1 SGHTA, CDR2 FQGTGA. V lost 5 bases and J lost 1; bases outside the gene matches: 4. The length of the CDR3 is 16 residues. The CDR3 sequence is CASSRTGGISYNEQFF. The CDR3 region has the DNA TGTGCCAGCAGCAGGACAGGGGGCATATCCTACAATGAGCAGTTCTTC.

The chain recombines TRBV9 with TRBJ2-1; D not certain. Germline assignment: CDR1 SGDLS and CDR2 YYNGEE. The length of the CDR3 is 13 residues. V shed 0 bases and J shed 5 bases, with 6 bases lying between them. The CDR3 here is CASSVDSNNEQFF. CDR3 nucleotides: TGTGCCAGCAGCGTAGATTCAAACAATGAGCAGTTCTTC.

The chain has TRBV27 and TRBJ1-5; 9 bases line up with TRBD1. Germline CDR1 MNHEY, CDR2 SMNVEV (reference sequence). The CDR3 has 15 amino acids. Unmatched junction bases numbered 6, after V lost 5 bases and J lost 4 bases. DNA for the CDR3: TGTGCCAGCAGTAGAGGACAGGGGCGTAATCAGCCCCAGCATTTT. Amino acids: CASSRGQGRNQPQHF.

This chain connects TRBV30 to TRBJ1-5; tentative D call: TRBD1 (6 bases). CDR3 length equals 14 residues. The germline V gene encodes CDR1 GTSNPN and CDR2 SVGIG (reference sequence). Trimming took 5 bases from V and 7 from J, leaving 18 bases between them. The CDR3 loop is CAWSLGGAGQPQHF. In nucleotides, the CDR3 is TGTGCCTGGTCCTTGGGGGGGGCAGGACAGCCCCAGCATTTT.

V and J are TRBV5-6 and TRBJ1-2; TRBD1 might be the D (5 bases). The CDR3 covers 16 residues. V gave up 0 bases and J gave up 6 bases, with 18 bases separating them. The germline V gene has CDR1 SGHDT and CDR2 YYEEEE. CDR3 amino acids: CASSLALGRDRHGYTF. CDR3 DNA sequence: TGTGCCAGCAGCTTGGCCTTAGGGAGGGACCGGCATGGCTACACCTTC.

CDR3 residues: CASSSGLAIYNEQFF. For the CDR3, the DNA is TGCGCCAGCAGCTCGGGACTAGCCATATACAATGAGCAGTTCTTC. The chain has TRBV5-1 and TRBJ2-1; 9 bases match TRBD2. Germline assignment: CDR1 SGHRS and CDR2 YFSETQ. The CDR3 length is 15 residues. With V trimmed by 3 bases and J by 4 bases, 5 bases remained unmatched.

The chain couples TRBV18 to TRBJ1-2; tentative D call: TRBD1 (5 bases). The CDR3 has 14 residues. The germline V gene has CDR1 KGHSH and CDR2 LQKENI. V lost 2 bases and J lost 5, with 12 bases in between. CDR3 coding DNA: TGTGCCAGCTCACCATTGACAGAGATTTATGGCTACACCTTC. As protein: CASSPLTEIYGYTF.

CDR3 coding DNA: TGTGCCAGCTCACCCGGGGACGGGGGGTCCTACGAGCAGTACTTC. It encodes CASSPGDGGSYEQYF. The chain has TRBV18 and TRBJ2-7; TRBD2 matches 7 bases. Per germline, CDR1 KGHSH and CDR2 LQKENI. The CDR3 has 15 amino acids. V lost 3 bases, J lost 1 base, and 6 bases stayed unmatched. Full variable domain (rest looked up from reference TRBV18 and TRBJ2-7): NAGVMQNPRHLVRRRGQEARLRCSPMKGHSHVYWYRQLPEEGLKFMVYLQKENIIDESGMPKERFSAEFPKEGPSILRIQQVVRGDSAAYFCASSPGDGGSYEQYFGPGTRLTVT.

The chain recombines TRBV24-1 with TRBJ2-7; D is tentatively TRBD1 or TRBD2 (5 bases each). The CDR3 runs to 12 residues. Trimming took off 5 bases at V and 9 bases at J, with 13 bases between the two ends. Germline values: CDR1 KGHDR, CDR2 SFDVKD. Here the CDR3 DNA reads TGTGCCACCAGTGGTGAGGCAGGGAGGCAGTACTTC. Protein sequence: CATSGEAGRQYF.

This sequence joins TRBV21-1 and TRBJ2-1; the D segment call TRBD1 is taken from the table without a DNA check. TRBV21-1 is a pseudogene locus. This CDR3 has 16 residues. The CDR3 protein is CASSRSRDRGRNEQFF. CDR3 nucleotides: TGTGCCAGCAGCAGATCCCGGGACAGGGGAAGGAATGAGCAGTTCTTC.

CDR3 region: CASSLEQPYGYTF. The CDR3 DNA follows: TGTGCCAGCAGTTTAGAACAGCCCTATGGCTACACCTTC. The genes are TRBV28 and TRBJ1-2; the D is unclear. In germline, CDR1 is MDHEN, CDR2 SYDVKM. V lost 2 bases and J lost 4, with 8 bases in between. The CDR3 runs 13 residues.

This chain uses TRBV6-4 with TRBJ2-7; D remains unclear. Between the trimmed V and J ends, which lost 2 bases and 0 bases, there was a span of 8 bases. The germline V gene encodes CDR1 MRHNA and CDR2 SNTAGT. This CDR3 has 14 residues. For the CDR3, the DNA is TGTGCCAGCAGTGACCCGAGGCGCTCCTACGAGCAGTACTTC. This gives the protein CASSDPRRSYEQYF.

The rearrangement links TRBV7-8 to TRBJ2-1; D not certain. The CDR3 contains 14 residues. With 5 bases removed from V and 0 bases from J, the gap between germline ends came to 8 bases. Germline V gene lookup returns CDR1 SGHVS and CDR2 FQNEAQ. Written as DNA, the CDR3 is TGTGCCAGCAGCGAGGCGAGCTCCTACAATGAGCAGTTCTTC. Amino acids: CASSEASSYNEQFF.

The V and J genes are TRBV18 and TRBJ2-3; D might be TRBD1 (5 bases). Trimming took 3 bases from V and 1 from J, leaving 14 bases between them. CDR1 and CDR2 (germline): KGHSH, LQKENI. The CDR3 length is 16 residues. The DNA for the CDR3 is TGTGCCAGCTCACCTCGGACACCCCAAGGCACAGATACGCAGTATTTT. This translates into CASSPRTPQGTDTQYF.

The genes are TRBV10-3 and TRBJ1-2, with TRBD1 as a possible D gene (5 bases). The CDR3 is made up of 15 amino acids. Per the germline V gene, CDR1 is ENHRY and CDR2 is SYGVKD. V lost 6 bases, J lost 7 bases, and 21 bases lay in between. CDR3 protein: CAIRRDGPPNLGYTF. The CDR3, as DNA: TGTGCCATCAGGCGGGACGGCCCACCAAACCTTGGCTACACCTTC.

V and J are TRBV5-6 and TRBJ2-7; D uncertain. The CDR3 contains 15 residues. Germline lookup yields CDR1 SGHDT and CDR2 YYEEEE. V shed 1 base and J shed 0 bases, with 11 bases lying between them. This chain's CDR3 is CASSLLGLRSYEQYF. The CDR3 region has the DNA TGTGCCAGCAGCTTGCTAGGGCTTCGCTCCTACGAGCAGTACTTC. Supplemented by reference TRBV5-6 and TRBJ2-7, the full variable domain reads DAGVTQSPTHLIKTRGQQVTLRCSPKSGHDTVSWYQQALGQGPQFIFQYYEEEERQRGNFPDRFSGHQFPNYSSELNVNALLLGDSALYLCASSLLGLRSYEQYFGPGTRLTVT.

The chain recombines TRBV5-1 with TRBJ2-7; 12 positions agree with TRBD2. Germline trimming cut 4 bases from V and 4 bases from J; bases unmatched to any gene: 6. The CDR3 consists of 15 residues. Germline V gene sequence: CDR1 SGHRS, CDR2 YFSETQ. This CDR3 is CASSQILAGGYEQYF. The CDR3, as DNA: TGCGCCAGCAGCCAGATACTAGCGGGAGGTTACGAGCAGTACTTC.

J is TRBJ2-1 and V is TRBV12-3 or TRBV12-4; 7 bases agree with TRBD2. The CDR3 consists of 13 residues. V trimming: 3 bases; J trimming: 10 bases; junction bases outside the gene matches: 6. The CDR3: CASSLGGSGEQFF. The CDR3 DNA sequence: TGTGCCAGCAGTTTGGGGGGGAGTGGAGAGCAGTTCTTC.

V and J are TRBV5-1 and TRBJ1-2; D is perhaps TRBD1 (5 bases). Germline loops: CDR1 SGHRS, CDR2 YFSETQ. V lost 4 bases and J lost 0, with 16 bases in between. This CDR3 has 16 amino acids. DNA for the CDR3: TGCGCCAGCAGCCTGCGGGGGATCACGACTAACTATGGCTACACCTTC. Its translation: CASSLRGITTNYGYTF.